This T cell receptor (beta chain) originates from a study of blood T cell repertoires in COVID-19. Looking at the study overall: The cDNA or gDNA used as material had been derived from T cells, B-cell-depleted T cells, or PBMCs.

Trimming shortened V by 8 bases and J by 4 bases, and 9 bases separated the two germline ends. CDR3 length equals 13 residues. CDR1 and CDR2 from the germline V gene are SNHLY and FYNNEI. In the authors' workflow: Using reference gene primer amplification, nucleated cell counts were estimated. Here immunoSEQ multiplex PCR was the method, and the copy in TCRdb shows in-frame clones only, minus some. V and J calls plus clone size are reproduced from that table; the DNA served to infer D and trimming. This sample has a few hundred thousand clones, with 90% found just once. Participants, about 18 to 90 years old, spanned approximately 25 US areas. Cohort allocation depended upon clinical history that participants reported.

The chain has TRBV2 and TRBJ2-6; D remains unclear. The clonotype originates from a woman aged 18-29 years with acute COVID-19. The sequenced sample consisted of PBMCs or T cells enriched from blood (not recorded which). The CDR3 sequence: CASSSTGANVLTF. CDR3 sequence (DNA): TGTGCCAGCTCCTCTACCGGGGCCAACGTCCTGACTTTC.